This T cell receptor beta chain was recovered during a study of shared clonotypes between healthy human individuals. Adult donors, all healthy and HIV-negative, had no recent acute infections or vaccinations. From germline, CDR1 is MDHEN and CDR2 SYDVKM. The CDR3 is made up of 14 amino acids. Trimming removed 3 bases from V and 0 bases from J, with 8 bases in between. The assay was immunoSEQ multiplex PCR, and TCRdb's table has in-frame clones only and misses some. The sample holds a few million clones; around 93% are singletons and the top ten take around 0.38%. The chain links TRBV28 to TRBJ1-2, with D unresolved. The receptor comes from a man aged 18-30 years in good health. Some clones in this sample may be carry-over from other donors' samples. Sequenced input: naive CD4+ T cells from PBMCs. Subset in this sample: CD45RA+ positively selected. The CDR3 here is CASSLADSNYGYTF. CDR3 DNA: TGTGCCAGCAGTTTGGCGGACTCTAACTATGGCTACACCTTC.